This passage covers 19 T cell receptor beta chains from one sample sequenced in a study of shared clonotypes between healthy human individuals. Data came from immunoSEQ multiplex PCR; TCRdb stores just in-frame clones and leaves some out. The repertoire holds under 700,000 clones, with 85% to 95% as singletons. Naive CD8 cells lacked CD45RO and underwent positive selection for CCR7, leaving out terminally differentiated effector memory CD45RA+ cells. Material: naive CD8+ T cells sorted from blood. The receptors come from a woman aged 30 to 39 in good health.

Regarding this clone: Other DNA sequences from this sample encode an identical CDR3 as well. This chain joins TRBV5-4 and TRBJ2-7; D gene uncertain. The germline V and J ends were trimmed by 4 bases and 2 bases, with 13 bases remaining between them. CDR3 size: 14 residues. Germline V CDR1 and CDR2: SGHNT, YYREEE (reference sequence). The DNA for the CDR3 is TGTGCCAGCAGCCTGGGTGGCGGAACCTACGAGCAGTACTTC. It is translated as CASSLGGGTYEQYF.

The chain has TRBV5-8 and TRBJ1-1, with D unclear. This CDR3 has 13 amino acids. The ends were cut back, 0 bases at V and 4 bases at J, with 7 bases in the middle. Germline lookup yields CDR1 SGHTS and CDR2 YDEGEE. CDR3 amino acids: CASSLGVTTEAFF. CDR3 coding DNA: TGTGCCAGCAGCTTGGGGGTAACCACTGAAGCTTTCTTT.

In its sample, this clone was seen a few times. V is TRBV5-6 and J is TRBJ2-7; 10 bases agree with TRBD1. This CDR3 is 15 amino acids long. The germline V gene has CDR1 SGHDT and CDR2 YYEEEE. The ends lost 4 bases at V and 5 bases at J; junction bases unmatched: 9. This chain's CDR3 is CASSGRTGGVDEQYF. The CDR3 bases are TGTGCCAGCAGCGGACGGACAGGGGGGGTAGACGAGCAGTACTTC.

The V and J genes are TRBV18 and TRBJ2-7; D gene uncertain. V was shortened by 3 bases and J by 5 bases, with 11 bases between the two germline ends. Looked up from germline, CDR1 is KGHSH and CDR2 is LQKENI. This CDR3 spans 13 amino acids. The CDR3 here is CASSPENMDEQYF. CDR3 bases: TGTGCCAGCTCACCGGAGAACATGGACGAGCAGTACTTC.

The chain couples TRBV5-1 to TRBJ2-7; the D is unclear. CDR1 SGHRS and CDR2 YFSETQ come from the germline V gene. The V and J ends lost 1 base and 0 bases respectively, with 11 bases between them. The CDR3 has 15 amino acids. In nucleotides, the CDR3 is TGCGCCAGCAGCTTGACGCCAGATCCCTCCTACGAGCAGTACTTC. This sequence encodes CASSLTPDPSYEQYF.

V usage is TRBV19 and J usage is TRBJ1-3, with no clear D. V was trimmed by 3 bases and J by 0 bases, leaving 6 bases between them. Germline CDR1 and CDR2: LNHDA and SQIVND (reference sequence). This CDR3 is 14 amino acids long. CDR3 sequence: CASSMGVSGNTIYF. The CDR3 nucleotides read TGTGCCAGTAGTATGGGAGTCTCTGGAAACACCATATATTTT.

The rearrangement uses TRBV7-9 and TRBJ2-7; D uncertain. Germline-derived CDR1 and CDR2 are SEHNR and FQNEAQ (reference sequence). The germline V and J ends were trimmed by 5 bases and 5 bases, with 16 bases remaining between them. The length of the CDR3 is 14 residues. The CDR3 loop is CASSPLSWADEQYF. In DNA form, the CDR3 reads TGTGCCAGCAGCCCCCTCTCGTGGGCGGACGAGCAGTACTTC.

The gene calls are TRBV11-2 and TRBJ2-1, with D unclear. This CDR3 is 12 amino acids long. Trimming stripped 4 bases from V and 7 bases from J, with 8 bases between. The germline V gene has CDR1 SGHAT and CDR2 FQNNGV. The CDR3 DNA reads TGTGCCAGCAGCTGGATGGAGAATGAGCAGTTCTTC. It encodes CASSWMENEQFF.

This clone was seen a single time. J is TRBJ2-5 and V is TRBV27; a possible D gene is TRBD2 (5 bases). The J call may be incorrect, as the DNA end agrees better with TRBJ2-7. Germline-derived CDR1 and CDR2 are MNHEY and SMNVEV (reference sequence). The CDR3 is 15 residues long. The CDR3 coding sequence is TGTGCCAGCAGTCTGTCCCCCCGAGAGGGCTACGAGCAGTACTTC. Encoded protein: CASSLSPREGYEQYF.

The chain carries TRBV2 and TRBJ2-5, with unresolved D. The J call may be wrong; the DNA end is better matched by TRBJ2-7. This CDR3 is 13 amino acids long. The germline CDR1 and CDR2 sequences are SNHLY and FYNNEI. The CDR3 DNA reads TGTGCCAGCAGTGACCATTTATCCTACGAGCAGTACTTC. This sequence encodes CASSDHLSYEQYF.

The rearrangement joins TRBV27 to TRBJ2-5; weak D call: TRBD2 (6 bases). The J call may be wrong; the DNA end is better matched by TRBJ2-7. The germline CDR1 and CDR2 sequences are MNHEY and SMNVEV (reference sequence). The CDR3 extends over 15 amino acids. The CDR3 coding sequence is TGTGCCAGCAGTTTATCGGGCGGGGAGTCCTACGAGCAGTACTTC. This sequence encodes CASSLSGGESYEQYF.

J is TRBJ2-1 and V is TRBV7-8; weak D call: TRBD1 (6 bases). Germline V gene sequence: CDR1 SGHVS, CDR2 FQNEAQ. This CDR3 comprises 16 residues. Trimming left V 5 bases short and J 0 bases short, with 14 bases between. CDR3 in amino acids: CASSPSRGSSYNEQFF. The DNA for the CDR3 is TGTGCCAGCAGCCCCTCCAGGGGCAGCTCCTACAATGAGCAGTTCTTC.

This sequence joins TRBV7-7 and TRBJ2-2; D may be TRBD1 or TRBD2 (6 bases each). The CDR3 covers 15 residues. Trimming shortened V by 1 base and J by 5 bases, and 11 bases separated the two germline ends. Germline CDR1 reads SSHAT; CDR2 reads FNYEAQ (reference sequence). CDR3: CASSLEQGRTGELFF. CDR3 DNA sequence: TGTGCCAGCAGCTTAGAGCAGGGGAGGACCGGGGAGCTGTTTTTT.

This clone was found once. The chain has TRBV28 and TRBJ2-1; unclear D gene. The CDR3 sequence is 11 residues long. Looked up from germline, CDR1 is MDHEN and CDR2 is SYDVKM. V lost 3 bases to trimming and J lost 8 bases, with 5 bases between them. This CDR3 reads CASSLSYEQFF. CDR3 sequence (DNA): TGTGCCAGCAGTTTGTCATATGAGCAGTTCTTC.

The DNA of the CDR3 is TGTGCCAGCAGTGTACTTGGGACTAGCGGGACCTACGAGCAGTACTTC. This encodes CASSVLGTSGTYEQYF. The chain links TRBV27 to TRBJ2-7; 13 bases line up with TRBD2. Germline V gene data show CDR1 as MNHEY and CDR2 as SMNVEV (reference sequence). The ends lost 5 bases at V and 2 bases at J; junction bases unmatched: 6. The CDR3 consists of 16 residues.

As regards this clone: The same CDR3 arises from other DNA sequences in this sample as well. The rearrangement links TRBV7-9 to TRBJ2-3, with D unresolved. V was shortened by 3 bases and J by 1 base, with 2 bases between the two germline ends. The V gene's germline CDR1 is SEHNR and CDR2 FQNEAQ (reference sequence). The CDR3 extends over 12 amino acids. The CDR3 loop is CASSLGTDTQYF. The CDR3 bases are TGTGCCAGCAGCTTGGGCACAGATACGCAGTATTTT.

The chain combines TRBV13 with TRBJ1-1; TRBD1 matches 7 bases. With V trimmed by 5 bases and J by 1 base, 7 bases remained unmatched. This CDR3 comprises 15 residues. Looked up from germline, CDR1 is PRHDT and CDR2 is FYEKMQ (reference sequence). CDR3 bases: TGTGCCAGCAGCCCTAGGGGGGACAGGAACACTGAAGCTTTCTTT. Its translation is CASSPRGDRNTEAFF.

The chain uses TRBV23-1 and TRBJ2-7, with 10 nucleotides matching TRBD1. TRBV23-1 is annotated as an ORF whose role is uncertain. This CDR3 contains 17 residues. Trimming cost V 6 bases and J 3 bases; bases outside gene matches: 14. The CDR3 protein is CASRPNPGQGSYYEQYF. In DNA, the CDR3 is TGCGCCAGCAGACCTAACCCGGGACAGGGGTCCTACTACGAGCAGTACTTC.

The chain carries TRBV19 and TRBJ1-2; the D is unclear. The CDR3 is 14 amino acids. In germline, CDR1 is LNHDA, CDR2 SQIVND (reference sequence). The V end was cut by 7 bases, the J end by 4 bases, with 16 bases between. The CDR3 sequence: CASMPGAFGYGYTF. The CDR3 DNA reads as TGTGCCAGTATGCCAGGCGCTTTCGGCTATGGCTACACCTTC.